This T cell receptor (beta chain) was recorded in a study of cytomegalovirus exposure and HLA in healthy donors. Concerning this clone itself: The antigen is undetermined.

60 Vbeta and 13 Jbeta primers were used in PCR. Per the original data handling: Roughly 11 million of the approximately 80 million unique TCR beta chains counted in a later analysis were shared. Sequenced by immunoSEQ multiplex PCR; TCRdb stores in-frame clones only, minus some. V, J and clone size are taken as reported in that table, and D and trimming were inferred from the DNA itself. The table shows about 100,000 clones, with around 80% occurring only once. Points from the study as a whole: A prior analysis recorded that most TCR beta V segments were productive about 87% or about 30% of the time. Altogether, more than 150 TCR beta chains were recorded as cytomegalovirus-associated. Certain indistinguishable V segments, among them TRBV6-2 and TRBV6-3, were excluded.

Germline V lookup: CDR1 GTSNPN, CDR2 SVGIG (reference sequence). CDR3 length equals 12 residues. V was clipped by 0 bases and J by 7 bases, with 6 bases between them. This clonotype originated in a female donor in good health and CMV-seropositive. The gene calls are TRBV30 and TRBJ1-4, with D unclear. The specimen was PBMCs. CDR3 DNA: TGTGCCTGGAGTGTCTCGAGTGAAAAACTGTTTTTT. Protein sequence: CAWSVSSEKLFF. The full variable domain, in which reference TRBV30 and TRBJ1-4 provide the parts outside the CDR3, is SQTIHQWPATLVQPVGSPLSLECTVEGTSNPNLYWYRQAAGRGLQLLFYSVGIGQISSEVPQNLSASRPQDRQFILSSKKLLLSDSGFYLCAWSVSSEKLFFGSGTQLSVL.